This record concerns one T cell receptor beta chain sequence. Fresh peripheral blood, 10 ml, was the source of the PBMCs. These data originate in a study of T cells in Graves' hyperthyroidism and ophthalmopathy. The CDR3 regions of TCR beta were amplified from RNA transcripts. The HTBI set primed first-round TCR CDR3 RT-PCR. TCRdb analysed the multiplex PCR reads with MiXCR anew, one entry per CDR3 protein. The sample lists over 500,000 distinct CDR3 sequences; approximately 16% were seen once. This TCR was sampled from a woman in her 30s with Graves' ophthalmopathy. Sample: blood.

The CDR3 loop is CASSLSLAGGETQYF. DNA for the CDR3: TGTGCCAGCAGTTTAAGCCTAGCGGGAGGAGAGACCCAGTACTTC. V and J are TRBV27 and TRBJ2-5; 11 bases line up with TRBD2. The trim removed 2 bases at V and 4 bases at J, leaving 3 bases unmatched. There are 15 residues in the CDR3. Germline CDR1 and CDR2: MNHEY and SMNVEV (reference sequence).